The 3 T cell receptor beta chains below come from one sample, sequenced in a study of blood T cell repertoires in COVID-19. The repertoire was sequenced with immunoSEQ multiplex PCR; TCRdb's copy has only in-frame clones and lacks some. Of over 150,000 clones in the sample, about four fifths were seen once. The specimen was peripheral blood. These receptors came from a woman aged 80 or over with acute or convalescent COVID-19.

The chain carries TRBV5-1 and TRBJ2-1; 7 bases fit TRBD1. The CDR3 loop spans 15 amino acids. Germline CDR1 is SGHRS and CDR2 is YFSETQ. V gave up 4 bases and J gave up 12 bases; unmatched junction bases: 16. The CDR3 protein is CASSIGTDQKGRQFF. The DNA of the CDR3 is TGCGCCAGCAGCATAGGGACAGACCAAAAGGGAAGGCAGTTCTTC.

The genes are TRBV30 and TRBJ1-2; TRBD1 matches 7 bases. The CDR3 sequence is 14 residues long. Germline CDR1 is GTSNPN and CDR2 is SVGIG (reference sequence). V lost 4 bases to trimming and J lost 2 bases; unmatched junction nucleotides: 7. The CDR3: CAWNPGTENYGYTF. The CDR3 region has the DNA TGTGCCTGGAACCCAGGGACAGAAAACTATGGCTACACCTTC.

This chain joins TRBV3-1 (or the pseudogene TRBV3-2) and TRBJ2-1, with a tentative D call TRBD1 (6 bases). CDR1 and CDR2 (germline): LGHDT, YNNKEL (reference sequence). With 4 bases removed from V and 9 bases from J, the gap between germline ends came to 13 bases. The CDR3 is 13 residues long. Written as DNA, the CDR3 is TGTGCCAGCAGCCGCATGACAGGAAGTGAGCAGTTCTTC. This translates into CASSRMTGSEQFF.